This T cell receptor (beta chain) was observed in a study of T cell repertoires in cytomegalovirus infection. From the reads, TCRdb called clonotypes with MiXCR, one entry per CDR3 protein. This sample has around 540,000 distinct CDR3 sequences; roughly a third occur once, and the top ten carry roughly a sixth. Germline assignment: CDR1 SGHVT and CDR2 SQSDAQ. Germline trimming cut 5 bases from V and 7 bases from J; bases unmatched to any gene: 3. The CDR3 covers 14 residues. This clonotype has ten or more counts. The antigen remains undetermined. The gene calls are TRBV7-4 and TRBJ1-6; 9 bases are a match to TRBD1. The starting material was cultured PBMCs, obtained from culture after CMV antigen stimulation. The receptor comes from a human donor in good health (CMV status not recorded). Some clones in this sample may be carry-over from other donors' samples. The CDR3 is CASSRDRENSPLHF. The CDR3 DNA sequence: TGTGCCAGCAGCCGGGACAGGGAAAATTCACCCCTCCACTTT.